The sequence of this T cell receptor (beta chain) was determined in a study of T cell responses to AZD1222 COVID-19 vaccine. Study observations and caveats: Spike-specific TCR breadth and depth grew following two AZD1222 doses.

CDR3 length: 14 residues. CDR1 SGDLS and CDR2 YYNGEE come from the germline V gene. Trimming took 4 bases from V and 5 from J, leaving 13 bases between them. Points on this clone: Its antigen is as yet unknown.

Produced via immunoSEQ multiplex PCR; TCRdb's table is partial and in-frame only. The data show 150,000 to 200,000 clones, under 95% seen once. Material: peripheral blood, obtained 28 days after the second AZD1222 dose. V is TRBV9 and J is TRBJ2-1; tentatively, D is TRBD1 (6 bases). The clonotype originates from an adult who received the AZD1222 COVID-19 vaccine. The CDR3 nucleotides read TGTGCCAGCAGCTCCCGGCCAGGGGACAATGAGCAGTTCTTC. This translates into CASSSRPGDNEQFF.